The present entry profiles one T cell receptor (beta chain) with its context. The target antigen is unknown. The primer mix had 60 Vbeta and 13 Jbeta primers. Using immunoSEQ multiplex PCR, the repertoire was profiled, and TCRdb retains in-frame clones only, with some absent. This repertoire shows about 69,000 clones, roughly 74% found once; its top ten account for around 10%. The entry originates in a study of cytomegalovirus exposure and HLA in healthy donors. The study, taken as a whole, reports: In a later analysis, TCR beta V- and J-gene trimming showed a link to a missense DCLRE1C variant.

The CDR3 has 13 amino acids. V gave up 6 bases and J gave up 6 bases; unmatched junction bases: 5. Germline V CDR1 and CDR2: SQVTM, ANQGSEA. The TCR originated in a woman aged 55-75 years in good health and CMV-seropositive. The specimen was PBMCs. The rearrangement joins TRBV29-1 to TRBJ1-4; 9 nucleotides agree with TRBD1. The CDR3 nucleotides read TGCAGCGTAGGGGGACAGGGAGATGAAAAACTGTTTTTT. It yields the protein CSVGGQGDEKLFF.